Listed here is a single TCR beta chain. The sample belongs to a study of CD8 T cells in Susac syndrome. RNA was extracted with the RNeasy kit, and a quantity of about 0.45 to 1 ug was reverse transcribed using random hexamers. One entry per CDR3 protein, called by TCRdb with MiXCR from the immunoSEQ multiplex PCR reads. The table shows some 120,000 distinct CDR3 sequences, with around 94% occurring only once. Sequencing of TCR beta was carried out in blood CD8+ and CD4+ T cells. Germline CDR1 is SNHLY and CDR2 is FYNNEI. The CDR3 loop spans 16 amino acids. Losses at the gene ends were 6 bases for V and 1 base for J; bases not matched to a gene: 6.

The sample taken for sequencing was CD4+ T cells from PBMCs. The J gene is TRBJ1-3, the V gene TRBV2; TRBD1 matches 10 bases. This receptor was obtained from a human donor with multiple sclerosis. The CDR3 reads CASSTTGGMSGNTIYF. CDR3 DNA sequence: TGTGCCAGCAGCACGACAGGGGGCATGTCTGGAAACACCATATATTTT.